This passage covers 29 T cell receptor beta chains from one sample sequenced in a study of T-cell reconstitution after alpha-beta-depleted transplantation in children (TCRdb year 2016). The library was obtained by PCR. Reads for this sample came from an Illumina HiSeq 2500. TCR libraries were prepared with molecular barcoding, using unique molecular identifiers to normalize TCRbeta repertoire quantification. The public reads were quality trimmed at Q25 with fastp and then assembled into clones with MiXCR by TCRdb, keeping productive beta chains. All rows with the same CDR3 protein become a single entry with the most common DNA and genes. The sample yields about a million distinct CDR3 sequences; about 31% were counted once. The ten largest clones take up about 28% of the sample. Per the publication, the treatment or condition label means: allogeneic hematopoietic cell transplantation with graft depleted of TCRalphabeta T cells and CD19 B cells.

The sample here was PBMCs, mostly from graft donor cells, taken 360 days after TCRalphabeta/CD19-depleted stem cell transplant. These TCRs come from a boy under two years old who had a stem cell transplant for SCID, so the T cells may come from the graft donor.

This chain links TRBV3-1 with TRBJ2-3; 12 bases fit TRBD2. The CDR3 consists of 17 residues. V was pared by 3 bases and J by 5 bases, with 9 bases of the junction left unmatched. CDR1 is LGHDT, CDR2 YNNKEL, per germline (reference sequence). CDR3 region: CASSHDRTSGVGDTQYF. The CDR3 DNA reads TGTGCCAGCAGCCATGACAGGACTAGCGGGGTAGGAGATACGCAGTATTTT.

The CDR3 DNA reads as TGTGCCAGCAGCTTTCTAGGCGGGGGGGAGAAAGAGACCCAGTACTTC. Protein product: CASSFLGGGEKETQYF. V and J are TRBV7-3 and TRBJ2-5, with 9 bases matching TRBD2. The CDR3 is 16 amino acids. V dropped 3 bases and J dropped 3; count of bases not matched to a gene: 8. Germline assignment: CDR1 SGHTA and CDR2 FQGTGA.

This clonotype was counted only a few times. This sequence joins TRBV29-1 and TRBJ1-1; 9 nucleotides agree with TRBD1. The CDR3 contains 14 residues. With V trimmed by 7 bases and J by 12 bases, 18 bases remained unmatched. CDR1 is SQVTM and CDR2 is ANQGSEA in the germline V gene. The CDR3: CSAATQGAVIIPFF. The DNA for the CDR3 is TGCAGCGCAGCGACACAGGGGGCGGTCATTATTCCTTTCTTT. Full variable domain (remainder filled in from reference TRBV29-1 and TRBJ1-1): SAVISQKPSRDICQRGTSLTIQCQVDSQVTMMFWYRQQPGQSLTLIATANQGSEATYESGFVIDKFPISRPNLTFSTLTVSNMSPEDSSIYLCSAATQGAVIIPFFGQGTRLTVV.

This clonotype was observed a handful of times. V and J are TRBV20-1 and TRBJ1-5; 9 bases line up with TRBD1. J gave up 0 bases and V 7 bases, and 1 base lay outside the gene matches. Germline V gene lookup returns CDR1 DFQATT and CDR2 SNEGSKA (reference sequence). The CDR3 is 13 amino acids. The CDR3 is CSGTGDSNQPQHF. The CDR3 nucleotides read TGCAGTGGGACAGGGGATAGCAATCAGCCCCAGCATTTT.

The V call is TRBV5-1, the J call TRBJ1-1; possible D gene TRBD1, 6 bases. CDR3 size: 13 residues. V lost 2 bases and J 8 bases, leaving 13 bases between the germline ends. Looked up from germline, CDR1 is SGHRS and CDR2 is YFSETQ. The CDR3 sequence: CASSFTGLREAFF. CDR3 DNA sequence: TGCGCCAGCAGCTTCACAGGGTTGAGGGAAGCTTTCTTT.

The chain combines TRBV5-1 with TRBJ1-1; 7 bases fit TRBD1. The V gene's germline CDR1 is SGHRS and CDR2 YFSETQ. J lost 4 bases, V lost 4 bases, and 10 bases had no gene match. CDR3 length: 15 residues. Written as DNA, the CDR3 is TGCGCCAGCAGCATACGGAAGGGGGCGTCCACTGAAGCTTTCTTT. It encodes CASSIRKGASTEAFF.

The chain has TRBV29-1 and TRBJ2-5; no firm D call. The V end was cut by 2 bases, the J end by 2 bases, with 9 bases between. The germline CDR1 and CDR2 sequences are SQVTM and ANQGSEA. The CDR3 loop spans 13 amino acids. In DNA, the CDR3 is TGCAGCGTTGAACGGGCCCCACAAGAGACCCAGTACTTC. Protein sequence: CSVERAPQETQYF.

This clonotype has only a few counts. The chain joins TRBV29-1 to TRBJ2-7; no clear D. The ends were cut back, 2 bases at V and 2 bases at J, with 7 bases in the middle. CDR3 length: 12 amino acids. CDR1 SQVTM and CDR2 ANQGSEA come from the germline V gene. CDR3 sequence: CSVESGTYEQYF. CDR3 nucleotides: TGCAGCGTTGAAAGTGGTACCTACGAGCAGTACTTC.

This clonotype was seen only a few times. The chain employs TRBV7-6 and TRBJ1-1; the D gene is possibly TRBD1 (6 bases). Trimming removed 0 bases from V and 8 bases from J, with 10 bases in between. This CDR3 spans 13 amino acids. CDR1 is SGHVS and CDR2 is FNYEAQ in the germline V gene. The CDR3 nucleotides read TGTGCCAGCAGCTTAGCGCAGGGGAAGGAAGCTTTCTTT. Translated, it gives CASSLAQGKEAFF. Based on the CDR3 plus reference TRBV7-6 and TRBJ1-1, the full variable domain is GAGVSQSPRYKVTKRGQDVALRCDPISGHVSLYWYRQALGQGPEFLTYFNYEAQQDKSGLPNDRFSAERPEGSISTLTIQRTEQRDSAMYRCASSLAQGKEAFFGQGTRLTVV.

The V gene is TRBV6-5, the J gene TRBJ2-5; 10 bases agree with TRBD2. CDR3 length: 15 residues. Trimming removed 4 bases from V and 3 bases from J; junction bases left unmatched: 5. Germline assignment: CDR1 MNHEY and CDR2 SVGAGI. The CDR3 nucleotides are TGTGCCAGCAGTTCCTTAGCGGGGGGAAAAGAGACCCAGTACTTC. Protein product: CASSSLAGGKETQYF.

CDR3 coding DNA: TGCAGTGCTCCCCGACTAGCGGGGGCTAATGAGCAGTTCTTC. This translates into CSAPRLAGANEQFF. The chain links TRBV20-1 to TRBJ2-1; 12 bases line up with TRBD2. Germline values: CDR1 DFQATT, CDR2 SNEGSKA (reference sequence). V gave up 5 bases and J gave up 7 bases; unmatched junction bases: 6. The CDR3 runs to 14 residues.

In DNA form, the CDR3 reads TGTGCCGTGGTTCTTGGTGGAAACACCATATATTTT. As protein: CAVVLGGNTIYF. The V and J genes are TRBV7-7 and TRBJ1-3; D gene uncertain. CDR3 length equals 12 residues. V was pared by 11 bases and J by 3 bases, with 11 bases between. Germline V gene data show CDR1 as SSHAT and CDR2 as FNYEAQ (reference sequence). Full variable domain (remainder filled in from reference TRBV7-7 and TRBJ1-3): GAGVSQSPRYKVTKRGQDVTLRCDPISSHATLYWYQQALGQGPEFLTYFNYEAQPDKSGLPSDRFSAERPEGSISTLTIQRTEQRDSAMYRCAVVLGGNTIYFGEGSWLTVV.

This clonotype was counted ten times or more. The CDR3 coding sequence is TGTGCCAGCAGCCGTACAGGCGGCACAGATACGCAGTATTTT. It specifies CASSRTGGTDTQYF. The chain combines TRBV7-6 with TRBJ2-3; D might be TRBD1 (5 bases). The V gene lost 5 bases and the J gene lost 1 base, with 10 bases spanning the gap. Per the germline V gene, CDR1 is SGHVS and CDR2 is FNYEAQ. The CDR3 runs 14 residues. Based on the CDR3 plus reference TRBV7-6 and TRBJ2-3, the full variable domain is GAGVSQSPRYKVTKRGQDVALRCDPISGHVSLYWYRQALGQGPEFLTYFNYEAQQDKSGLPNDRFSAERPEGSISTLTIQRTEQRDSAMYRCASSRTGGTDTQYFGPGTRLTVL.

The chain carries TRBV6-1 and TRBJ2-3; 8 bases fit TRBD2. This CDR3 is built from 13 residues. The germline gives CDR1 MNHNS, CDR2 SASEGT. Here the CDR3 DNA reads TGTGGCCCCCGCGGGGGGAGAGCAGATACGCAGTATTTT. Translation: CGPRGGRADTQYF.

This sequence joins TRBV2 and TRBJ1-2; D is unclear. Trimming stripped 1 base from V and 2 bases from J, with 5 bases between. CDR3 length equals 13 residues. Germline V CDR1 and CDR2: SNHLY, FYNNEI. This chain's CDR3 is CASSEEVNYGYTF. DNA of the CDR3: TGTGCCAGCAGTGAAGAAGTAAACTATGGCTACACCTTC.

The chain has TRBV7-9 and TRBJ2-1; D remains unclear. This CDR3 contains 8 residues. The V end was cut by 6 bases, the J end by 9 bases, with 0 bases between. CDR1 is SEHNR, CDR2 FQNEAQ, per germline (reference sequence). This CDR3 is CASSEQFF. The CDR3 nucleotides read TGTGCCAGCAGTGAGCAGTTCTTC. Full variable domain (outside the CDR3, taken from reference TRBV7-9 and TRBJ2-1): DTGVSQNPRHKITKRGQNVTFRCDPISEHNRLYWYRQTLGQGPEFLTYFQNEAQLEKSRLLSDRFSAERPKGSFSTLEIQRTEQGDSAMYLCASSEQFFGPGTRLTVL.

A few counts support this clonotype. In nucleotides, the CDR3 is TGCAGTGCTGGACACAGGGCCCAAGAGACCCAGTACTTC. Its translation is CSAGHRAQETQYF. This sequence joins TRBV20-1 and TRBJ2-5; D may be TRBD1 (6 bases). The length of the CDR3 is 13 residues. Trimming removed 5 bases at V and 1 base at J, with 11 bases between. From germline, CDR1 is DFQATT and CDR2 SNEGSKA (reference sequence).

This chain connects TRBV5-1 to TRBJ1-1; the match to TRBD1 covers 9 bases. V shed 3 bases, J shed 4 bases, and the junction held 4 bases outside the gene matches. Per the germline V gene, CDR1 is SGHRS and CDR2 is YFSETQ. The CDR3 spans 14 residues. The CDR3, as DNA: TGCGCCAGCAGCTATGGACAGGGGTTCACTGAAGCTTTCTTT. This translates into CASSYGQGFTEAFF.

This sequence joins TRBV5-1 and TRBJ2-5, with D maybe TRBD2 (6 bases). In germline, CDR1 is SGHRS, CDR2 YFSETQ. V was cut by 6 bases and J by 2 bases, with 17 bases left in between. The CDR3 contains 15 residues. CDR3 in DNA: TGCGCCAGCAACCTAAATGGCGGGGTTCAAGAGACCCAGTACTTC. It yields the protein CASNLNGGVQETQYF.

This clonotype turned up a few times. The genes are TRBV6-5 and TRBJ1-1; TRBD1 matches at 8 bases. Germline assignment: CDR1 MNHEY and CDR2 SVGAGI. This CDR3 region has 15 residues. The ends lost 2 bases at V and 4 bases at J; junction bases unmatched: 6. CDR3: CASSYPDREVTEAFF. CDR3 nucleotides: TGTGCCAGCAGTTACCCGGACAGGGAAGTCACTGAAGCTTTCTTT.

The V call is TRBV12-3 or TRBV12-4, the J call TRBJ2-7; possibly TRBD2 for D (5 bases). Trimming cost V 7 bases and J 7 bases, with 23 bases left between them. The CDR3 is 15 residues long. CDR3 sequence: CASTTTRSPRDEQYF. The DNA of the CDR3 is TGTGCCAGCACTACTACGCGGTCGCCCCGGGATGAGCAGTACTTC.

The rearrangement uses TRBV10-3 and TRBJ1-2, with unresolved D. Trimming removed 6 bases at V and 8 bases at J, with 22 bases between. Germline V gives CDR1 ENHRY, CDR2 SYGVKD. This CDR3 region has 15 residues. The DNA for the CDR3 is TGTGCCATCAGACGAGATGAGGCCGACCTCAGGGGCTACACCTTC. This gives the protein CAIRRDEADLRGYTF.

This clonotype has ten or more counts. The chain has TRBV6-2 or TRBV6-3 and TRBJ2-1; D unclear. Germline values: CDR1 MNHEY, CDR2 SVGEGT. V was trimmed by 1 base and J by 8 bases, leaving 9 bases between them. The CDR3 is made up of 13 amino acids. CDR3 bases: TGTGCCAGCAGTTACTTGGCGTCGGATGAGCAGTTCTTC. This sequence encodes CASSYLASDEQFF.

V and J are TRBV20-1 and TRBJ1-5; no firm D call. Germline lookup yields CDR1 DFQATT and CDR2 SNEGSKA (reference sequence). The CDR3 runs to 15 residues. The V end was cut by 3 bases, the J end by 2 bases, with 14 bases between. CDR3 nucleotide sequence: TGCAGTGCTAGGCCCAGGAGGGATGGCAATCAGCCCCAGCATTTT. This gives the protein CSARPRRDGNQPQHF.

This clonotype was seen repeatedly, ten times or more. The CDR3 nucleotides read TGTGCCAGCAGCTTGTTGGGCCTCGGGGCAATCGGTGAGCAGTTCTTC. Translating gives CASSLLGLGAIGEQFF. This rearrangement joins TRBV5-5 to TRBJ2-1; D is tentatively TRBD1 or TRBD2 (5 bases each). V was pared by 1 base and J by 9 bases, with 20 bases between. Germline CDR1 is SGHKS and CDR2 is YYEKEE (reference sequence). This CDR3 has 16 amino acids.

This clonotype was seen only a few times. The V and J genes are TRBV24-1 and TRBJ2-3; D is unclear. Between the trimmed V and J ends, which lost 5 bases and 3 bases, there was a span of 2 bases. This CDR3 region has 11 residues. The germline CDR1 and CDR2 sequences are KGHDR and SFDVKD. The CDR3 here is CATSVTDTQYF. CDR3 coding DNA: TGTGCCACCAGTGTAACAGATACGCAGTATTTT.

This chain connects TRBV5-1 to TRBJ2-4; TRBD1 or TRBD2 may be the D gene (6 bases each). The CDR3 length is 14 residues. CDR1 and CDR2 from the germline V gene are SGHRS and YFSETQ. Deletions cut 4 bases from V and 6 bases from J, with 14 bases between. The CDR3: CASSEGGMGNIQYF. The DNA of the CDR3 is TGCGCCAGCAGCGAAGGGGGGATGGGAAACATTCAGTACTTC. The full variable domain, its missing parts supplied by reference TRBV5-1 and TRBJ2-4, is KAGVTQTPRYLIKTRGQQVTLSCSPISGHRSVSWYQQTPGQGLQFLFEYFSETQRNKGNFPGRFSGRQFSNSRSEMNVSTLELGDSALYLCASSEGGMGNIQYFGAGTRLSVL.

This chain links TRBV27 with TRBJ2-7, with a possible D match to TRBD1 (6 bases). The ends were cut back, 5 bases at V and 2 bases at J, with 28 bases in the middle. The CDR3 length is 19 residues. The germline V gene has CDR1 MNHEY and CDR2 SMNVEV (reference sequence). The CDR3 DNA sequence: TGTGCCAGCAGTCCGCAGCCTGATTGGGACACTGCTATTCCCTACGAGCAGTACTTC. It yields the protein CASSPQPDWDTAIPYEQYF.

This clonotype was counted between two and nine times. The chain joins TRBV5-1 to TRBJ2-1; 9 nucleotides line up with TRBD2. V trimming: 0 bases; J trimming: 4 bases; junction bases outside the gene matches: 5. Germline V gene sequence: CDR1 SGHRS, CDR2 YFSETQ. This CDR3 comprises 16 residues. The CDR3 DNA follows: TGCGCCAGCAGCTTGGGGAGCGGGGGGCCTTACAATGAGCAGTTCTTC. It translates to CASSLGSGGPYNEQFF.